The clone carrying this T cell receptor (beta chain) has a count of ten or more. The antigen is unknown. The sample's time point: newly diagnosed GD, antithyroid drugs for less than 3 months. PBMC-extracted RNA yielded the TCR library. The data belong to a study of regulatory T cells in long-lasting Graves disease. Study context: Graves' patients, diagnosed recently, had received antithyroid drugs under 3 months.

The TCR beta library used iRepertoire HTBI primers with Arm-PCR amplification of CDR3. One entry per CDR3 protein results from TCRdb running MiXCR on the multiplex PCR reads. The table records about 360,000 distinct CDR3 sequences, 15% to 20% of them present only once. Study observations and caveats: Examination was confined to peripheral blood, excluding thyroid tissue.

In addition, the sample was reused for a study of T cells in Graves' hyperthyroidism and ophthalmopathy. That work states: Recently diagnosed hyperthyroidism of less than 2 months' duration affected patients aged 18 to 65.

Sequences were derived from peripheral blood mononuclear cells (PBMCs), sampled at new diagnosis, from a patient treated with antithyroid drugs. The sequence came from a woman between 18 and 29 years old with Graves disease.

CDR3 nucleotides: TGCAGCGTCCGGGAGGGGGCCTACGAGCAGTACTTC. Amino acids: CSVREGAYEQYF. The chain couples TRBV29-1 to TRBJ2-7; TRBD2 matches 8 bases. The CDR3 is made up of 12 amino acids. The germline CDR1 and CDR2 sequences are SQVTM and ANQGSEA. Trimming removed 6 bases from V and 2 bases from J; junction bases left unmatched: 3.